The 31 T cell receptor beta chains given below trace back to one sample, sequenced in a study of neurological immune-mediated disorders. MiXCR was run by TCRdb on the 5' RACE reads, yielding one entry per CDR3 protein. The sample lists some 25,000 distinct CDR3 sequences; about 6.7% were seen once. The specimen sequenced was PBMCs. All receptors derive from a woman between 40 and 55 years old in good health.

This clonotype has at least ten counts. CDR3: CASSPSPSGSTQQYF. The CDR3 coding sequence is TGTGCCAGCAGCCCCTCCCCTAGCGGGAGTACCCAGCAGTACTTC. The chain links TRBV14 to TRBJ2-7; 10 bases are a match to TRBD2. Germline V CDR1 and CDR2: SGHDN, FVKESK. V dropped 4 bases and J dropped 8; count of bases not matched to a gene: 11. The CDR3 runs 15 residues.

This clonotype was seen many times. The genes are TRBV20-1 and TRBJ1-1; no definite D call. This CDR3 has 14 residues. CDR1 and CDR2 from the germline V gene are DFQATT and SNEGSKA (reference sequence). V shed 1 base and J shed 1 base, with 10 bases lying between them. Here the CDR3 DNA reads TGCAGTGCTAGAGCCGGGTCAACGAACACTGAAGCTTTCTTT. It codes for CSARAGSTNTEAFF.

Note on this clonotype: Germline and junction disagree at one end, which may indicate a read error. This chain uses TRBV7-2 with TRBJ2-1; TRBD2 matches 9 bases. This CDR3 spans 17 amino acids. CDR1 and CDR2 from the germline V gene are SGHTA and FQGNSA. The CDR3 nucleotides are TGTGCCAGCAGCTCACACCCGGGACTAGCTGGCTACAATGAGCATTTCTTC. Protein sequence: CASSSHPGLAGYNEHFF.

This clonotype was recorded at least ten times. CDR3 in amino acids: CSVGPGGMNTEAFF. The CDR3 DNA sequence: TGCAGCGTTGGCCCGGGGGGCATGAACACTGAAGCTTTCTTT. The chain has TRBV29-1 and TRBJ1-1, with D tentatively TRBD1 (6 bases). The CDR3 totals 14 residues. In germline, CDR1 is SQVTM, CDR2 ANQGSEA. V was cut by 4 bases and J by 0 bases, with 12 bases left in between.

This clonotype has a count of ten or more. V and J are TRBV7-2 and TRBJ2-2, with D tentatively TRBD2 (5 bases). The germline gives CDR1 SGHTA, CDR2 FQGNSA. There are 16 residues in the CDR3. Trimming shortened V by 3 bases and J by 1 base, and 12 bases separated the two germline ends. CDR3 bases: TGTGCCAGCAGCTTGAGCCCCACTAGGAACACCGGGGAGCTGTTTTTT. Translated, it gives CASSLSPTRNTGELFF.

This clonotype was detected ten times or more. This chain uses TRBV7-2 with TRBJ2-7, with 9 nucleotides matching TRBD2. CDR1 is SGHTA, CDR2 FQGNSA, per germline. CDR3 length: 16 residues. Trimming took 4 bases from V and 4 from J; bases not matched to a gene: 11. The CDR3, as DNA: TGTGCCAGCAGCTCCGGCGTCCTAGCGGGACGATACGAGCAGTACTTC. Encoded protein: CASSSGVLAGRYEQYF. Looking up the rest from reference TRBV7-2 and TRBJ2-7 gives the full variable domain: GAGVSQSPSNKVTEKGKDVELRCDPISGHTALYWYRQSLGQGLEFLIYFQGNSAPDKSGLPSDRFSAERTGGSVSTLTIQRTQQEDSAVYLCASSSGVLAGRYEQYFGPGTRLTVT.

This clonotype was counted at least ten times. This CDR3 is CSASQVYSSYEQYF. The CDR3, as DNA: TGCAGTGCTAGCCAGGTCTATAGCTCCTACGAGCAGTACTTC. V and J are TRBV20-1 and TRBJ2-7; D gene uncertain. The V end lost 3 bases, the J end lost 0 bases, and 12 bases lay between the germline ends. The CDR3 loop spans 14 amino acids. From germline, CDR1 is DFQATT and CDR2 SNEGSKA (reference sequence).

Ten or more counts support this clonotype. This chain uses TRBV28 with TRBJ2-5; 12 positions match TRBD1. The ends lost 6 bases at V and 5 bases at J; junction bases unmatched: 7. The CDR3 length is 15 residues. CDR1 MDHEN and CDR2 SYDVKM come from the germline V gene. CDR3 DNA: TGTGCCAGCAGCTCGGGACAGGGGGCTATGGAGACCCAGTACTTC. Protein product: CASSSGQGAMETQYF.

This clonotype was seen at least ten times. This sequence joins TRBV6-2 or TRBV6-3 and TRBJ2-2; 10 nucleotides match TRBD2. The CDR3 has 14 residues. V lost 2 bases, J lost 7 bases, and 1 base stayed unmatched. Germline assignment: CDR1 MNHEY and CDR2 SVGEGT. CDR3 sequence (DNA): TGTGCCAGCAGTTACGAGCGGGAGGGCGGGGAGCTGTTTTTT. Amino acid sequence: CASSYEREGGELFF.

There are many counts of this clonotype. DNA of the CDR3: TGCAGTGCTAGAGTCGCAGGCGCTGGAAACACCATATATTTT. Amino acid sequence: CSARVAGAGNTIYF. The chain employs TRBV20-1 and TRBJ1-3, with D unresolved. CDR1 is DFQATT and CDR2 is SNEGSKA in the germline V gene (reference sequence). V was cut by 1 base and J by 2 bases, with 9 bases left in between. There are 14 residues in the CDR3.

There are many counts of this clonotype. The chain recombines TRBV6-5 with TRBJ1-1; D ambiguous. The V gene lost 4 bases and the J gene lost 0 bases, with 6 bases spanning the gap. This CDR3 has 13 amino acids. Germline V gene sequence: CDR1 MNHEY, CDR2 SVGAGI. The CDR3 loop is CASSSGMNTEAFF. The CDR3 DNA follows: TGTGCCAGCAGTTCCGGGATGAACACTGAAGCTTTCTTT.

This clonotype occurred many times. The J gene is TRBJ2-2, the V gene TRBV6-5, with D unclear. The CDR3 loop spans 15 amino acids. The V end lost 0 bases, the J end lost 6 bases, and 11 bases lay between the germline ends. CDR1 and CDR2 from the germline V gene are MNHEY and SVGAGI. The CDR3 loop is CASSYSQAEPGELFF. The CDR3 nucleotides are TGTGCCAGCAGTTACTCGCAGGCGGAGCCCGGGGAGCTGTTTTTT.

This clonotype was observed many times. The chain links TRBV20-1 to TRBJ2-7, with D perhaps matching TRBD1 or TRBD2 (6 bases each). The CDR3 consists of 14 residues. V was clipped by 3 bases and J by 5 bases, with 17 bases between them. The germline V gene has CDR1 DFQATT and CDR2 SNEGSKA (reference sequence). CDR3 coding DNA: TGCAGTGCTAGGTCCCCCAGGGGAGGCCACGAGCAGTACTTC. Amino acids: CSARSPRGGHEQYF.

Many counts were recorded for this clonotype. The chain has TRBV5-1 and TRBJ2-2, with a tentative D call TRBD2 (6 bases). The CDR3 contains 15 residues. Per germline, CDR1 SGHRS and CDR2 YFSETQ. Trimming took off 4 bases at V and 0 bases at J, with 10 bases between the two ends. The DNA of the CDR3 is TGCGCCAGCAGCCTTAGCGGCGCGAACACCGGGGAGCTGTTTTTT. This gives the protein CASSLSGANTGELFF. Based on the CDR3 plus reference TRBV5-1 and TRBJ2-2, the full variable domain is KAGVTQTPRYLIKTRGQQVTLSCSPISGHRSVSWYQQTPGQGLQFLFEYFSETQRNKGNFPGRFSGRQFSNSRSEMNVSTLELGDSALYLCASSLSGANTGELFFGEGSRLTVL.

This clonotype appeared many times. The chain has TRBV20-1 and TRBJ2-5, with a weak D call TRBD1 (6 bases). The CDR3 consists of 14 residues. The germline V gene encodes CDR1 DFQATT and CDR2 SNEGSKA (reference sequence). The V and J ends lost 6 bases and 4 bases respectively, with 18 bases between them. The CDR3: CSASALTGRETQYF. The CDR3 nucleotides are TGCAGTGCCAGCGCCTTAACAGGGAGAGAGACCCAGTACTTC.

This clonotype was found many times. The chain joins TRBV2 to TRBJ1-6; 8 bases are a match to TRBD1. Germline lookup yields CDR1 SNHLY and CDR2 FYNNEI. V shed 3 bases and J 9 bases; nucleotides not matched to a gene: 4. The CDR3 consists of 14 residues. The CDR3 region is CASSDGQGRSPLHF. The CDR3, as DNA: TGTGCCAGCAGTGATGGACAGGGCCGTTCACCCCTCCACTTT.

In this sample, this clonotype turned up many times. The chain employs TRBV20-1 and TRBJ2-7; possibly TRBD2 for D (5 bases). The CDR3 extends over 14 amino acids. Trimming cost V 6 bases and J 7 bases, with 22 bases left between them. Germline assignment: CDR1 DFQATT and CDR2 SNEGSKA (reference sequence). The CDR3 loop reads CSAGSPRSRGEQYF. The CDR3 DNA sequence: TGCAGTGCGGGGAGTCCGCGGTCGCGAGGGGAGCAGTACTTC.

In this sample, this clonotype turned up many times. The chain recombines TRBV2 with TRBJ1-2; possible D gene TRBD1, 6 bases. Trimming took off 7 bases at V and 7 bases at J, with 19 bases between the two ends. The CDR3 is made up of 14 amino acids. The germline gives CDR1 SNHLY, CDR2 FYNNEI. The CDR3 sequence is CASKSRGGLSGYTF. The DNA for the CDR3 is TGTGCCAGCAAGTCACGAGGGGGACTCTCTGGCTACACCTTC.

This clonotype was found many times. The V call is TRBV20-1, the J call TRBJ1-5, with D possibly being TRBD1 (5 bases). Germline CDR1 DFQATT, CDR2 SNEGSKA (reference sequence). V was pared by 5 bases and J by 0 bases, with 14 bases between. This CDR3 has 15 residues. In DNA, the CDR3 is TGCAGTGCTGGGGCGGGAGGGTTTAGCAATCAGCCCCAGCATTTT. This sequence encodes CSAGAGGFSNQPQHF.

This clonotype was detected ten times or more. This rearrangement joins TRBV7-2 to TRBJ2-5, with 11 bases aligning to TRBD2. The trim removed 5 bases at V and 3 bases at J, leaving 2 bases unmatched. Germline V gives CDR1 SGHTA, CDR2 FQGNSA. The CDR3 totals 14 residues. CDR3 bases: TGTGCCAGCAGCGCGGGACTAGCGGAAGAGACCCAGTACTTC. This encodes CASSAGLAEETQYF.

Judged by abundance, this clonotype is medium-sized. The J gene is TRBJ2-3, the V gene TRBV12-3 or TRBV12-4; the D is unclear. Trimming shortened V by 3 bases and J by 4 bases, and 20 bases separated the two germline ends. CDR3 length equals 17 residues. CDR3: CASSLRLGPRGADTQYF. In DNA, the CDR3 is TGTGCCAGCAGTTTGCGACTCGGGCCTCGAGGCGCAGATACGCAGTATTTT.

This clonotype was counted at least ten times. CDR3 nucleotides: TGTGCCAGCAGCTTAGGGGATCGGTGGGGAACCTACGAGCAGTACTTC. Its translation is CASSLGDRWGTYEQYF. The V gene is TRBV7-9, the J gene TRBJ2-7; no reliable D call. V was pared by 1 base and J by 2 bases, with 15 bases between. This CDR3 has 16 amino acids. Germline CDR1 SEHNR, CDR2 FQNEAQ (reference sequence). The full variable domain, in which reference TRBV7-9 and TRBJ2-7 provide the parts outside the CDR3, is DTGVSQNPRHKITKRGQNVTFRCDPISEHNRLYWYRQTLGQGPEFLTYFQNEAQLEKSRLLSDRFSAERPKGSFSTLEIQRTEQGDSAMYLCASSLGDRWGTYEQYFGPGTRLTVT.

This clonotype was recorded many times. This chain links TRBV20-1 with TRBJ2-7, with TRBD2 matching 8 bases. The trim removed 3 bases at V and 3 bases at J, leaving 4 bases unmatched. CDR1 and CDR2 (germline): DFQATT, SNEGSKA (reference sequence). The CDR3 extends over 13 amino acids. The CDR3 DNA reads TGCAGTGCTAGGGGACTAGGGATCTACGAGCAGTACTTC. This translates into CSARGLGIYEQYF.

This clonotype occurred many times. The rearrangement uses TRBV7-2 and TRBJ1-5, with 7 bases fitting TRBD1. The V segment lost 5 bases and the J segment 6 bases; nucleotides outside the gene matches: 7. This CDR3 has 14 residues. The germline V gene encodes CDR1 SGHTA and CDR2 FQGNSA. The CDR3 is CASSTRQGGQPQHF. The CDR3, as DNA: TGTGCCAGCAGCACTCGACAGGGTGGTCAGCCCCAGCATTTT.

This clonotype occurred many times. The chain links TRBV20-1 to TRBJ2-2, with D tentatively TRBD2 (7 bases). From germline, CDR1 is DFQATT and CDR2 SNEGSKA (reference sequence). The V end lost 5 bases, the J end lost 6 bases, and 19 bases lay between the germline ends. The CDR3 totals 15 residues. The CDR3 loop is CSAPSGRGGAGELFF. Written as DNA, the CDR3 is TGCAGTGCTCCTTCGGGGAGGGGGGGGGCCGGGGAGCTGTTTTTT.

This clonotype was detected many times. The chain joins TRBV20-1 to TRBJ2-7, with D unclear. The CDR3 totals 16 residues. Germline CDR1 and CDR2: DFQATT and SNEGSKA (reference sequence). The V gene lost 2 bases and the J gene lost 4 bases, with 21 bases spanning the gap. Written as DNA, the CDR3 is TGCAGTGCTAGATCTAACGGACCTGGTTCGAGTTACGAGCAGTACTTC. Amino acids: CSARSNGPGSSYEQYF.

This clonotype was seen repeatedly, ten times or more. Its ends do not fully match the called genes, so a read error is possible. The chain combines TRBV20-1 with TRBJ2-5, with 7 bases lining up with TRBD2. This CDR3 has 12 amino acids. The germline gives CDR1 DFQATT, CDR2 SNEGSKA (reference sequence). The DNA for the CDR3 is TGCAGTGCTAGCTCCTCATCGGGAGGAGGGTCCTTC. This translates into CSASSSSGGGSF.

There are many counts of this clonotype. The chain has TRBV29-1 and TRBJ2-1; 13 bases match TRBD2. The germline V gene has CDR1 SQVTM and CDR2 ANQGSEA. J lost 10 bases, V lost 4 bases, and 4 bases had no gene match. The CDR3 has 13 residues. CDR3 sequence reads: CSVARTSGSEQFF. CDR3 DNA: TGCAGCGTTGCAAGGACTAGCGGGAGCGAGCAGTTCTTC.

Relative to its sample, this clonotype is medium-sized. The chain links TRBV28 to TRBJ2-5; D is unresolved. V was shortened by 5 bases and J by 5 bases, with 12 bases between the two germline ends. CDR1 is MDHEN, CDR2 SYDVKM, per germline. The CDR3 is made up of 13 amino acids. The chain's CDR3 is CASSPHARETQYF. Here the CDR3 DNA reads TGTGCCAGCAGTCCCCACGCGAGGGAGACCCAGTACTTC.

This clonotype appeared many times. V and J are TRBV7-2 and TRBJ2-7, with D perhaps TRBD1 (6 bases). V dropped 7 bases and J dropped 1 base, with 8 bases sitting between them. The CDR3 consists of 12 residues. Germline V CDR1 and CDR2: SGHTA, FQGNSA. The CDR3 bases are TGTGCCAGCACAAGGGGGTCCTACGAGCAGTACTTC. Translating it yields CASTRGSYEQYF.

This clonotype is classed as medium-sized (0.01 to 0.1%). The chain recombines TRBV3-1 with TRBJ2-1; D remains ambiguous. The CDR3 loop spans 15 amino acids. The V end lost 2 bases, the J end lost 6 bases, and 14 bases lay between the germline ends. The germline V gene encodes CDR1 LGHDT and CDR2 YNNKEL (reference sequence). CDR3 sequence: CASSQRSIRGNEQFF. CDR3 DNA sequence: TGTGCCAGCAGCCAACGGTCCATTCGAGGCAATGAGCAGTTCTTC.